Listed below are T cell receptor beta chains from one sample, sequenced in a study of CXCR3-negative and CXCR3-positive naive CD8 T cells. Reanalyzing the 5' RACE reads, TCRdb keeps one entry per CDR3 protein, without DNA. This table holds about 84,000 distinct CDR3 sequences. The sequenced sample was naive CXCR3+ CD8+ T cells from blood. These receptor sequences come from a human donor in good health. Some clones in this sample may be carry-over from other donors' samples. Both conserved end residues are part of each CDR3. The order of the fields is J gene, CDR3 length, V gene, CDR3 protein.

j_gene: TRBJ1-1
len: 12
v_gene: TRBV12-5
CDR3aa: CASGFFGDEAFF

j_gene: TRBJ2-1
len: 14
v_gene: TRBV5-6
CDR3aa: CASSLGGLNNEQFF

j_gene: TRBJ2-1
len: 17
v_gene: TRBV7-8
CDR3aa: CASSSPIDSKPYNEQFF

j_gene: TRBJ2-7
len: 16
v_gene: TRBV4-1
CDR3aa: CASSRLGGEASYEQYF

j_gene: TRBJ2-3
len: 14
v_gene: TRBV7-6
CDR3aa: CATLAGGGTDTQYF

j_gene: TRBJ2-2
len: 16
v_gene: TRBV13
CDR3aa: CASSPDRGGNTGELFF

j_gene: TRBJ2-4
len: 15
v_gene: TRBV5-1
CDR3aa: CASSLAGRDIDIQYF

j_gene: TRBJ2-3
len: 15
v_gene: TRBV9
CDR3aa: CASTSGQGSTDTQYF

j_gene: TRBJ2-1
len: 18
v_gene: TRBV12-5
CDR3aa: CASGFSVDEDRKDNEQFF

j_gene: TRBJ2-7
len: 14
v_gene: TRBV19
CDR3aa: CASSIGTSGYEQYF

j_gene: TRBJ1-1
len: 12
v_gene: TRBV28
CDR3aa: CASSLGNPTAFF

j_gene: TRBJ2-7
len: 14
v_gene: TRBV6-5
CDR3aa: CASSGALGGYEQYF

j_gene: TRBJ2-5
len: 14
v_gene: TRBV5-1
CDR3aa: CASSLIGSRETQYF

j_gene: TRBJ2-3
len: 18
v_gene: TRBV3-1
CDR3aa: CASSHQTGPSRRTDTQYF

j_gene: TRBJ1-5
len: 14
v_gene: TRBV28
CDR3aa: CASSLTGDNQPQHF

j_gene: TRBJ1-1
len: 15
v_gene: TRBV6-1
CDR3aa: CASSPTGFANTEAFF

j_gene: TRBJ2-2
len: 18
v_gene: TRBV28
CDR3aa: CASSSPLPGISYTGELFF

j_gene: TRBJ2-1
len: 13
v_gene: TRBV6-6
CDR3aa: CASSPSIYNEQFF

j_gene: TRBJ2-1
len: 16
v_gene: TRBV7-9
CDR3aa: CASSLEGSPPYNEQFF

j_gene: TRBJ2-3
len: 16
v_gene: TRBV5-5
CDR3aa: CASSLGDGGFKDTQYF

j_gene: TRBJ2-1
len: 14
v_gene: TRBV14
CDR3aa: CASSRGTTFDEQFF

j_gene: TRBJ1-1
len: 11
v_gene: TRBV13
CDR3aa: CASSTGHEAFF

j_gene: TRBJ2-3
len: 12
v_gene: TRBV15
CDR3aa: CATSRDADTQYF

j_gene: TRBJ1-6
len: 17
v_gene: TRBV25-1
CDR3aa: CASSESPGTAGRTPLHF

j_gene: TRBJ2-7
len: 15
v_gene: TRBV25-1
CDR3aa: CASSEYGQVDYEQYF

j_gene: TRBJ2-1
len: 11
v_gene: TRBV6-2/TRBV6-3
CDR3aa: CASSFSHEQFF

j_gene: TRBJ2-7
len: 16
v_gene: TRBV29-1
CDR3aa: CSVEGATSGGFYEQYF

j_gene: TRBJ2-2
len: 21
v_gene: TRBV7-3
CDR3aa: CASSLSGGVNLLPRSTGELFF

j_gene: TRBJ2-7
len: 14
v_gene: TRBV20-1
CDR3aa: CSARAGFYSYEQYF

j_gene: TRBJ2-7
len: 15
v_gene: TRBV3-1
CDR3aa: CASSQGGTGAYEQYF

j_gene: TRBJ1-1
len: 13
v_gene: TRBV7-6
CDR3aa: CASSSGGNTEAFF

j_gene: TRBJ2-7
len: 15
v_gene: TRBV9
CDR3aa: CASSATGAPSYEQYF

j_gene: TRBJ2-5
len: 12
v_gene: TRBV29-1
CDR3aa: CSVDRTSETQYF

j_gene: TRBJ2-7
len: 18
v_gene: TRBV20-1
CDR3aa: CSAREPRNSGRSGYEQYF

j_gene: TRBJ2-7
len: 17
v_gene: TRBV7-6
CDR3aa: CASSPTSGDPPRGEQYF

j_gene: TRBJ2-5
len: 17
v_gene: TRBV27
CDR3aa: CASSTRTSGADQETQYF

j_gene: TRBJ2-1
len: 19
v_gene: TRBV12-3/TRBV12-4
CDR3aa: CASRDRGLTSGGSYNEQFF

j_gene: TRBJ1-2
len: 14
v_gene: TRBV20-1
CDR3aa: CSAPRATRDYGYTF

j_gene: TRBJ2-2
len: 15
v_gene: TRBV29-1
CDR3aa: CSVEWGARNTGELFF

j_gene: TRBJ2-7
len: 17
v_gene: TRBV12-3/TRBV12-4
CDR3aa: CASSWSPEQRAIYEQYF

j_gene: TRBJ2-1
len: 15
v_gene: TRBV7-6
CDR3aa: CASSQDRGSFDEQFF

j_gene: TRBJ1-3
len: 14
v_gene: TRBV29-1
CDR3aa: CSAAGGLSGNTIYF

j_gene: TRBJ2-7
len: 13
v_gene: TRBV7-9
CDR3aa: CASSLQGNYEQYF

j_gene: TRBJ2-2
len: 17
v_gene: TRBV5-4
CDR3aa: CASSIAQGPENTGELFF

j_gene: TRBJ2-7
len: 15
v_gene: TRBV4-3
CDR3aa: CASSQDRFSSYEQYF